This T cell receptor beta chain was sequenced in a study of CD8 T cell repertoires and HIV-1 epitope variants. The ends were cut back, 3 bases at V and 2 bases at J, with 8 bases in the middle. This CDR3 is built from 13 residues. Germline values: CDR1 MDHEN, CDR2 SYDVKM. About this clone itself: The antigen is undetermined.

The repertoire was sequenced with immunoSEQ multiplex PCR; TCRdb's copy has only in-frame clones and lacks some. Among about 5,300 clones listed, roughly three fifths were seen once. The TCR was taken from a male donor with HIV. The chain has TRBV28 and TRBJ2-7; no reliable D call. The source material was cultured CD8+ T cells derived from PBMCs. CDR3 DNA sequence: TGTGCCAGCAGTTTCGGGCAGGCCTACGAGCAGTACTTC. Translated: CASSFGQAYEQYF.